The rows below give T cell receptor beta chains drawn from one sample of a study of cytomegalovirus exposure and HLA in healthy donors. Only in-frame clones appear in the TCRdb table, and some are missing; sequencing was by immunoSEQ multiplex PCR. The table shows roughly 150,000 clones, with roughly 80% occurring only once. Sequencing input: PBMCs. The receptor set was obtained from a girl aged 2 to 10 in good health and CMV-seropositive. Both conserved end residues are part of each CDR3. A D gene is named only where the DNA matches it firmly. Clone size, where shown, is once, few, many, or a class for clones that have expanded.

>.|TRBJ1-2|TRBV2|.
CASSVLTVPTF
TGTGCCAGCAGTGTTTTGACAGTTCCAACCTTC
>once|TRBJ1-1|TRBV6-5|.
CASSYSIRNTEAFF
TGTGCCAGCAGTTACTCGATTAGGAACACTGAAGCTTTCTTT
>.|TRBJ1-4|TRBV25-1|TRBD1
CASSAPPGQGSEKLFF
TGTGCCAGCAGTGCGCCGCCGGGACAGGGGAGTGAAAAACTGTTTTTT
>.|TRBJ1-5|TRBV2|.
CASTDTVSNQPQHF
TGTGCCAGCACCGATACAGTTAGCAATCAGCCCCAGCATTTT
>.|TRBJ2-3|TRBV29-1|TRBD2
CSVTSGKTDTQYF
TGCAGCGTGACTAGCGGGAAGACAGATACGCAGTATTTT
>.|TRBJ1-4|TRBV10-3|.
CAIAGGFTTNEKLFF
TGTGCCATCGCTGGGGGCTTTACAACTAATGAAAAACTGTTTTTT
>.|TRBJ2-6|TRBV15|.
CATRSGANVLTF
TGTGCCACCCGGTCTGGGGCCAACGTCCTGACTTTC
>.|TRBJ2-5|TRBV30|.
CAWTNQETQYF
TGTGCCTGGACAAACCAAGAGACCCAGTACTTC
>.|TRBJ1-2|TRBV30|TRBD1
CAWDPGDRGYGYTF
TGTGCCTGGGACCCCGGGGACAGGGGCTATGGCTACACCTTC
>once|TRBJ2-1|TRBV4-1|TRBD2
CASSQKLAATYNEQFF
TGCGCCAGCAGCCAAAAACTAGCGGCCACCTACAATGAGCAGTTCTTC
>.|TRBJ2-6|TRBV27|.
CASRGLADFPAGANVLTF
TGTGCCAGCCGGGGGCTAGCGGACTTTCCGGCGGGGGCCAACGTCCTGACTTTC
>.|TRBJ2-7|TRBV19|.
CASSMISGHEQYF
TGTGCCAGTAGTATGATTTCAGGGCACGAGCAGTACTTC
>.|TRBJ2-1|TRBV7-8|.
CASSPFTNRGEAGRSYNEQFF
TGTGCCAGCAGCCCCTTTACCAACAGGGGAGAAGCGGGCCGCTCCTACAATGAGCAGTTCTTC
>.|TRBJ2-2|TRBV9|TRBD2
CASSVLAGNTGELFF
TGTGCCAGCAGCGTACTAGCGGGTAACACCGGGGAGCTGTTTTTT
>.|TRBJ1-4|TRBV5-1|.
CASSLTGYAGEKLFF
TGCGCCAGCAGCTTGACAGGGTATGCAGGTGAAAAACTGTTTTTT
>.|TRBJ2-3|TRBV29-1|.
CSVDGSTDTQYF
TGCAGCGTTGACGGGAGCACAGATACGCAGTATTTT
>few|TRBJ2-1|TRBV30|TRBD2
CAWGTWTSGRPSHYNEQFF
TGTGCCTGGGGTACCTGGACTAGCGGGAGGCCATCCCACTACAATGAGCAGTTCTTC
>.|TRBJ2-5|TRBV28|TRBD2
CASSHIAGAWGETQYF
TGTGCCAGCAGTCACATAGCGGGAGCATGGGGAGAGACCCAGTACTTC
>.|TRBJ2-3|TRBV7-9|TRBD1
CASRKGQPPTDTQYF
TGTGCCAGCAGGAAGGGACAGCCACCCACAGATACGCAGTATTTT
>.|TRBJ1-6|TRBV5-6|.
CASSLGGSFYNSPLHF
TGTGCCAGCAGCTTGGGAGGATCCTTTTATAATTCACCCCTCCACTTT
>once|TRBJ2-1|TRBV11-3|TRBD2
CASSTRLAGANNEQFF
TGTGCCAGCAGTACGAGACTAGCGGGAGCGAACAATGAGCAGTTCTTC
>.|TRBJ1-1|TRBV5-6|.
CASSRTAGYTEAFF
TGTGCCAGCAGCCGAACCGCAGGGTACACTGAAGCTTTCTTT
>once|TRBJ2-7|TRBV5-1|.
CASSLGNYEQYF
TGCGCCAGCAGCTTGGGGAACTACGAGCAGTACTTC
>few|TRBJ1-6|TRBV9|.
CASSEVENSPLHF
TGTGCCAGCAGCGAAGTAGAAAATTCACCCCTCCACTTT
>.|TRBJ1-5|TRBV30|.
CAWSVQGRGNQPQHF
TGTGCCTGGAGTGTACAGGGCAGGGGCAATCAGCCCCAGCATTTT
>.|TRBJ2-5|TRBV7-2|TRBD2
CASSLLGLAGGYF
TGTGCCAGCAGCTTACTGGGACTAGCGGGAGGGTACTTC
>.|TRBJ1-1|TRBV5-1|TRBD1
CASSLGGQGAEAFF
TGCGCCAGCAGCTTAGGTGGACAGGGGGCTGAAGCTTTCTTT
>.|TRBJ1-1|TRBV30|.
CAWRIGVNTEAFF
TGTGCCTGGAGAATAGGGGTGAACACTGAAGCTTTCTTT
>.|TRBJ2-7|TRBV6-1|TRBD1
CASSEAGTGSYEQYF
TGTGCCAGCAGTGAAGCCGGGACAGGCTCCTACGAGCAGTACTTC
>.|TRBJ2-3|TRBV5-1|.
CASSSRMAGADTQYF
TGCGCCAGCAGCTCGCGGATGGCCGGCGCAGATACGCAGTATTTT
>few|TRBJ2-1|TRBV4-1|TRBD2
CASSQVLAGDNEQFF
TGCGCCAGCAGCCAAGTATTAGCGGGAGACAATGAGCAGTTCTTC
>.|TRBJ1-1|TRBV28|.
CASSFSVIYIGRAVRTEAFF
TGTGCCAGCAGTTTCTCCGTAATTTACATCGGCAGGGCAGTACGCACTGAAGCTTTCTTT
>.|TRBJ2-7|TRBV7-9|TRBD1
CASRTGANEQYF
TGTGCCAGCAGGACAGGGGCGAACGAGCAGTACTTC
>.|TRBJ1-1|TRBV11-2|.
CASSLAGADEAFF
TGTGCCAGCAGCTTAGCAGGGGCGGATGAAGCTTTCTTT
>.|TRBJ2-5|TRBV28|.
CASSPTDSQGETQYF
TGTGCCAGCAGTCCGACGGACAGCCAGGGGGAGACCCAGTACTTC
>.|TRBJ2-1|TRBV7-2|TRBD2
CASSLWTSRGGDNEQFF
TGTGCCAGCAGCTTATGGACTAGCAGAGGGGGGGACAATGAGCAGTTCTTC
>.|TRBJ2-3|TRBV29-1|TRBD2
CSVAPLIGRRTDTQYF
TGCAGCGTGGCCCCTCTTATCGGGAGGAGGACAGATACGCAGTATTTT
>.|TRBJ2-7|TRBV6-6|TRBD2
CASSSAEAGGLYEQYF
TGTGCCAGCAGTTCCGCCGAAGCGGGAGGCCTTTACGAGCAGTACTTC
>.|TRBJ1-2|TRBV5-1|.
CASSLERLTNYGYTF
TGCGCCAGCAGCTTGGAGCGGCTTACTAACTATGGCTACACCTTC